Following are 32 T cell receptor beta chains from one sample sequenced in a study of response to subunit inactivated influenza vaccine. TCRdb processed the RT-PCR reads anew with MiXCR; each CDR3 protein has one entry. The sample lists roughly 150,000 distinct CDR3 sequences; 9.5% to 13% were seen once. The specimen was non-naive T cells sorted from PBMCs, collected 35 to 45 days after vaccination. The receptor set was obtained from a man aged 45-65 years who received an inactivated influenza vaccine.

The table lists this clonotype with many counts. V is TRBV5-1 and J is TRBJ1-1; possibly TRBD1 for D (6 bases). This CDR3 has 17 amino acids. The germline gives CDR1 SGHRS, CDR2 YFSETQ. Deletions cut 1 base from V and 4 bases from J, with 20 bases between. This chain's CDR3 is CASSLTAGEWLATEAFF. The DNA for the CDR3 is TGCGCCAGCAGCTTGACGGCAGGGGAATGGTTGGCCACTGAAGCTTTCTTT.

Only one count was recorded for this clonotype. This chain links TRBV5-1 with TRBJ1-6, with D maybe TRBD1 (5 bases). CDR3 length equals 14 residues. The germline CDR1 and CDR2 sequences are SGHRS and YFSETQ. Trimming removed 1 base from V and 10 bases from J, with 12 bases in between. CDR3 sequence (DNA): TGCGCCAGCAGCTTGTGGGGGATTGGCTCACCCCTCCACTTT. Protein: CASSLWGIGSPLHF.

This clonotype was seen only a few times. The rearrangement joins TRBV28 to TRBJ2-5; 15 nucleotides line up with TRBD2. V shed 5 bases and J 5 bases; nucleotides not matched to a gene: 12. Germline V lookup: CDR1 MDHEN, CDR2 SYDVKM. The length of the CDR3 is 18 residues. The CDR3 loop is CASSPRTSGRAGAETQYF. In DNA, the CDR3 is TGTGCCAGCAGTCCGAGGACTAGCGGGAGGGCCGGGGCGGAGACCCAGTACTTC.

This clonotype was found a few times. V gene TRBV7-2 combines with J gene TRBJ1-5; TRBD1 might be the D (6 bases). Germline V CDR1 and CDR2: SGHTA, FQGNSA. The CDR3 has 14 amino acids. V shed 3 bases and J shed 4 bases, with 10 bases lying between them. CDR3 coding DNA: TGTGCCAGCAGCTTGCTAACAGGGAATCAGCCCCAGCATTTT. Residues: CASSLLTGNQPQHF.

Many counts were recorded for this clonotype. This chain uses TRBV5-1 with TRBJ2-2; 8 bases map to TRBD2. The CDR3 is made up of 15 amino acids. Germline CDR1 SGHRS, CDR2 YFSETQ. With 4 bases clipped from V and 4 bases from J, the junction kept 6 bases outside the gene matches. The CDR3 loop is CASSTLTSGTGELFF. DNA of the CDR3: TGCGCCAGCAGCACACTAACTAGCGGCACCGGGGAGCTGTTTTTT.

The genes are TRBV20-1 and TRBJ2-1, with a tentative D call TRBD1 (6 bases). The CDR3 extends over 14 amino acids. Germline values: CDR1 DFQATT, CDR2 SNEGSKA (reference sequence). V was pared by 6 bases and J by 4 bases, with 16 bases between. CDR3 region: CSAKRGTGYNEQFF. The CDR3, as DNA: TGCAGTGCAAAGAGGGGGACCGGGTACAATGAGCAGTTCTTC.

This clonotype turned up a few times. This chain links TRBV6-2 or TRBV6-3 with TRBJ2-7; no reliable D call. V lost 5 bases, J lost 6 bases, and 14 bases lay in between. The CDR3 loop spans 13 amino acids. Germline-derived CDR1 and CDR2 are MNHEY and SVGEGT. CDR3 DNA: TGTGCCAGCAGTAAAGGGCCGCCTTTCGAGCAGTACTTC. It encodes CASSKGPPFEQYF.

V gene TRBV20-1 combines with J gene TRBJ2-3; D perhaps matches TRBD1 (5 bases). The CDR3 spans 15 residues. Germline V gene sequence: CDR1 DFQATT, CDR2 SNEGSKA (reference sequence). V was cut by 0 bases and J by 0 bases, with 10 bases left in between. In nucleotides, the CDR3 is TGCAGTGCTAGAGATGAAGGGGTTAGCACAGATACGCAGTATTTT. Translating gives CSARDEGVSTDTQYF.

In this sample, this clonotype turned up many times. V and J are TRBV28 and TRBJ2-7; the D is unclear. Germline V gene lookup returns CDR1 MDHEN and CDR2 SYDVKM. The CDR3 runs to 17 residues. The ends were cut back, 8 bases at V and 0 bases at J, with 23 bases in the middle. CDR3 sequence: CASGREPYSEPSYEQYF. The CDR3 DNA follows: TGTGCCAGCGGACGAGAACCCTACAGCGAACCCTCCTACGAGCAGTACTTC.

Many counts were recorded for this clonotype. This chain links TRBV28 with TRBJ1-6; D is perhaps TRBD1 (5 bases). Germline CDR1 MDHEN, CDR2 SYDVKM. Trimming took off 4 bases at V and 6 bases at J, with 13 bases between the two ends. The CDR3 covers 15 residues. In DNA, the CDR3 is TGTGCCAGCAGTTCTGACAGCGAATTTAATTCACCCCTCCACTTT. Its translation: CASSSDSEFNSPLHF. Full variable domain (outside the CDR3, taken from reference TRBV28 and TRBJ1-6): DVKVTQSSRYLVKRTGEKVFLECVQDMDHENMFWYRQDPGLGLRLIYFSYDVKMKEKGDIPEGYSVSREKKERFSLILESASTNQTSMYLCASSSDSEFNSPLHFGNGTRLTVT.

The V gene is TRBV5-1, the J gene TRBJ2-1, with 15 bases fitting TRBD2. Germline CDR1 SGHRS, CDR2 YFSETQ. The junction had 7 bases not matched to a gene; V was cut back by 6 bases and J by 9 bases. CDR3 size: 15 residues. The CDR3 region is CASTRTSGGDGEQFF. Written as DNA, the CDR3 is TGCGCCAGCACTCGGACTAGCGGGGGGGATGGTGAGCAGTTCTTC.

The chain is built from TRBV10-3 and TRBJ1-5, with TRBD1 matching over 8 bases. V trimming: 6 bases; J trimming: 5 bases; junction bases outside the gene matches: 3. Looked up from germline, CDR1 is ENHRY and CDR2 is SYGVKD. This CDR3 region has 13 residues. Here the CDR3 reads CAISGQGDQPQHF. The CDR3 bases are TGTGCCATCAGCGGACAGGGTGATCAGCCCCAGCATTTT.

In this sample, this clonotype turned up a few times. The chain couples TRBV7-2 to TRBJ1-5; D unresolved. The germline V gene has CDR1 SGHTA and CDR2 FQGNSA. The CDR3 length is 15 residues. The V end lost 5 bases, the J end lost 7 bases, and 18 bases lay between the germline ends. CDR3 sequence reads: CASSEAAGSGQPQHF. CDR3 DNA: TGTGCCAGCAGCGAAGCGGCAGGCAGCGGACAGCCCCAGCATTTT.

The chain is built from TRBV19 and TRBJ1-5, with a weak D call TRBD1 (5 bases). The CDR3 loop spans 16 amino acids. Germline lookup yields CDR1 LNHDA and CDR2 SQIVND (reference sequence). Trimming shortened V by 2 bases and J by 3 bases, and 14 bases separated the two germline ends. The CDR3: CASSIPVDSSNQPQHF. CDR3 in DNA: TGTGCCAGTAGTATACCCGTCGACAGCTCCAATCAGCCCCAGCATTTT.

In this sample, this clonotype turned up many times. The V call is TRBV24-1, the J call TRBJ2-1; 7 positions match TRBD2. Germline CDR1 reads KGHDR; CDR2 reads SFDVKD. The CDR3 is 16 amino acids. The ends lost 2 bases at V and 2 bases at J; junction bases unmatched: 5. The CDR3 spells CATSDSGTTTYNEQFF. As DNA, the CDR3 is TGTGCCACCAGTGATTCCGGGACTACAACCTACAATGAGCAGTTCTTC.

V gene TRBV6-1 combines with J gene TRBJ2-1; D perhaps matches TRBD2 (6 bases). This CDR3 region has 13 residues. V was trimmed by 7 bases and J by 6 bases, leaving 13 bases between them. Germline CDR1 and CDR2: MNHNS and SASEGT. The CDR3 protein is CASTSRGFNEQFF. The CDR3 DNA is TGTGCCAGCACATCCCGGGGGTTCAATGAGCAGTTCTTC.

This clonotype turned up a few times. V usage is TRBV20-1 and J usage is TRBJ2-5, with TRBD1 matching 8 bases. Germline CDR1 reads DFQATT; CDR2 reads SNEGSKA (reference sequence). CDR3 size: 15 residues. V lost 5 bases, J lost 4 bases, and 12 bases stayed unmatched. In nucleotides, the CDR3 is TGCAGTGCTGAGCGGTATGGCAGGGGGCTAGAGACCCAGTACTTC. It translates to CSAERYGRGLETQYF.

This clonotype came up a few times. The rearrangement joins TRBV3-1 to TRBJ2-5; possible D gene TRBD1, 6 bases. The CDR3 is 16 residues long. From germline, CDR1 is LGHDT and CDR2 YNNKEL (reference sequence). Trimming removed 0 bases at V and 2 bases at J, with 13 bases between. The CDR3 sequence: CASSQESQGHQETQYF. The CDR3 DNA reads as TGTGCCAGCAGCCAAGAATCACAGGGACATCAAGAGACCCAGTACTTC.

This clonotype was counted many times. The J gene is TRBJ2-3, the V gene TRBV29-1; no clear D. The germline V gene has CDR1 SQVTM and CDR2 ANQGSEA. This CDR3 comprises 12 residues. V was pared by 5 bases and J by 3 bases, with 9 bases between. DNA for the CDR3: TGCAGCGTTTCGGACGGTACAGATACGCAGTATTTT. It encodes CSVSDGTDTQYF.

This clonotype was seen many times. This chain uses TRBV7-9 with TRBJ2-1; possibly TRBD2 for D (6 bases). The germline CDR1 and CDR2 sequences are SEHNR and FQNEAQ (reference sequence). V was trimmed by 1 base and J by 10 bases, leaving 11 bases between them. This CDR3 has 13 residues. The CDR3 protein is CASSLGTIHEQFF. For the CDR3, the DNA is TGTGCCAGCAGCTTAGGGACTATACACGAGCAGTTCTTC. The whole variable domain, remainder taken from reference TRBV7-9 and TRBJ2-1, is DTGVSQNPRHKITKRGQNVTFRCDPISEHNRLYWYRQTLGQGPEFLTYFQNEAQLEKSRLLSDRFSAERPKGSFSTLEIQRTEQGDSAMYLCASSLGTIHEQFFGPGTRLTVL.

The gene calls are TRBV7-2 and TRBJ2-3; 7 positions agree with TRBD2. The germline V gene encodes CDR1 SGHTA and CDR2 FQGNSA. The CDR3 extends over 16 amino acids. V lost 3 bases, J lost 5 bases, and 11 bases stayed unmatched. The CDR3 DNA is TGTGCCAGCAGCTTCGGCGGGAGAGGCCGGGTAGATACGCAGTATTTT. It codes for CASSFGGRGRVDTQYF.

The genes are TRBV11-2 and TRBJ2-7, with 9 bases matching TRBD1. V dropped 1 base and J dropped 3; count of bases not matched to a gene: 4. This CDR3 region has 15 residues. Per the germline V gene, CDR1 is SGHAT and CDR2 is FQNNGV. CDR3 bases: TGTGCCAGCAGCTTAGGGGGACAGGGCTACTACGAGCAGTACTTC. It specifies CASSLGGQGYYEQYF.

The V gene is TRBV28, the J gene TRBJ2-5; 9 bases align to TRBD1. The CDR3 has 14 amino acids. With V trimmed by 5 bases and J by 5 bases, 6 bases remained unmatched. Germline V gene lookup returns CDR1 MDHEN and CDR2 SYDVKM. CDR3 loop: CASSIGQGWETQYF. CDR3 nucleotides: TGTGCCAGCAGTATTGGACAGGGGTGGGAGACCCAGTACTTC. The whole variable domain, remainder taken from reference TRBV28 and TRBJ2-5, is DVKVTQSSRYLVKRTGEKVFLECVQDMDHENMFWYRQDPGLGLRLIYFSYDVKMKEKGDIPEGYSVSREKKERFSLILESASTNQTSMYLCASSIGQGWETQYFGPGTRLLVL.

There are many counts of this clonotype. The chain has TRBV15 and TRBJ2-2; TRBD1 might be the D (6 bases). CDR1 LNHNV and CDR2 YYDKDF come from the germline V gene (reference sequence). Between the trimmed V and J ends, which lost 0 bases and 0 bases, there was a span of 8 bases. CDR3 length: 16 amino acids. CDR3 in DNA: TGTGCCACCAGCAGAGAAACAGGGACGAACACCGGGGAGCTGTTTTTT. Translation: CATSRETGTNTGELFF.

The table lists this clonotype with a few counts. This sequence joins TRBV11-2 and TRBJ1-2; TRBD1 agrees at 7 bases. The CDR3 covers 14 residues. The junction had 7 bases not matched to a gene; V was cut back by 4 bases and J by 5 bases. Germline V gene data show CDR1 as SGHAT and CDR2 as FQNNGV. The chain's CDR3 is CASSSDRVGYGYTF. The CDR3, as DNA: TGTGCCAGCAGCTCAGACAGGGTTGGATATGGCTACACCTTC.

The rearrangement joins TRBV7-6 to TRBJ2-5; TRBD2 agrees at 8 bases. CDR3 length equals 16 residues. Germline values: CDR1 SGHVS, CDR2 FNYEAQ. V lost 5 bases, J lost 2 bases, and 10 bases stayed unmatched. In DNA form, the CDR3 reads TGTGCCAGCAGCCCCTCGACTAGCGCGGTGCAAGAGACCCAGTACTTC. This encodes CASSPSTSAVQETQYF.

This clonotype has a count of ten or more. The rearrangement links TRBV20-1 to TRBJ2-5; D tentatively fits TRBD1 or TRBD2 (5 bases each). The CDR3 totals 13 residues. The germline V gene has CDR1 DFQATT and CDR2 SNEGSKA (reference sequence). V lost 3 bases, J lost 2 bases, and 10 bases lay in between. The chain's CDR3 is CSARGTTQETQYF. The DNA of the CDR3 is TGCAGTGCTAGGGGGACCACGCAAGAGACCCAGTACTTC.

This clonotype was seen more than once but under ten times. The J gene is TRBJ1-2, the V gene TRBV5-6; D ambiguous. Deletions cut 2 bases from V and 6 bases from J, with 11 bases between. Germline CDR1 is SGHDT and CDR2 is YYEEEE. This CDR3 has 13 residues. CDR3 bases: TGTGCCAGCAGCTTTCGTCAATTGGATGGCTACACCTTC. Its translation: CASSFRQLDGYTF.

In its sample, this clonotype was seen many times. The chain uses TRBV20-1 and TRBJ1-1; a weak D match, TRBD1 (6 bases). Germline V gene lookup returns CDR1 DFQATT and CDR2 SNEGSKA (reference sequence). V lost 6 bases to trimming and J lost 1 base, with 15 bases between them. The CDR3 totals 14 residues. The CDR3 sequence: CSAPNQGQNTEAFF. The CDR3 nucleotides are TGCAGTGCCCCAAACCAGGGACAGAACACTGAAGCTTTCTTT.

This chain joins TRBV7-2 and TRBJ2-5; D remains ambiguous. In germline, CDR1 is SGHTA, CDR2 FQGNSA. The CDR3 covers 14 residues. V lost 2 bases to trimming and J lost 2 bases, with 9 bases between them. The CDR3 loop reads CASSLRHGQETQYF. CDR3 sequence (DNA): TGTGCCAGCAGCTTACGCCATGGACAAGAGACCCAGTACTTC.

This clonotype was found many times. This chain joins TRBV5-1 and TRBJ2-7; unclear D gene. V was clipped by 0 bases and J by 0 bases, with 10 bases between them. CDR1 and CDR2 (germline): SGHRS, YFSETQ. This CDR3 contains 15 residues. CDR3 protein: CASSLVSSSSYEQYF. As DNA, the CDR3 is TGCGCCAGCAGCTTGGTTTCATCGAGCTCCTACGAGCAGTACTTC.

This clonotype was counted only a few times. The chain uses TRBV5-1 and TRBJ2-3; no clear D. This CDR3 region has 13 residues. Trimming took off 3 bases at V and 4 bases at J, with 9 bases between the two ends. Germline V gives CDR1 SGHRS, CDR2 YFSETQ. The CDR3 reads CASSSHLADTQYF. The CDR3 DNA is TGCGCCAGCAGCTCCCACCTGGCAGATACGCAGTATTTT.